The next 11 T cell receptor beta chains were all read from a single sample in a study of neurological immune-mediated disorders. TCRdb analysed the 5' RACE reads with MiXCR anew, one entry per CDR3 protein. Seen here are around 40,000 distinct CDR3 sequences, 7% to 8.5% observed once, and the top ten hold around 5.7%. The source material was CD4+ T cells from blood. These receptors were collected from a man aged 50 or older in good health.

This clonotype was seen many times. The V gene is TRBV12-3 or TRBV12-4, the J gene TRBJ1-4; TRBD1 agrees at 11 bases. The junction had 6 bases not matched to a gene; V was cut back by 1 base and J by 11 bases. This CDR3 region has 15 residues. CDR3 DNA: TGTGCCAGCAGTTTAGGGACAGGGGGCGACGGGAAACTGTTTTTT. Protein: CASSLGTGGDGKLFF.

This clonotype was observed at least ten times. The chain uses TRBV4-1 and TRBJ2-1, with TRBD2 matching 10 bases. The J segment lost 3 bases and the V segment lost 4 bases, leaving 6 bases of the junction unmatched. Per germline, CDR1 MGHRA and CDR2 YSYEKL. The CDR3 contains 16 residues. In DNA, the CDR3 is TGCGCCAGCAGCCGGACCGGGACTAGCGACTACAATGAGCAGTTCTTC. It is translated as CASSRTGTSDYNEQFF.

This clonotype was counted many times. The chain employs TRBV7-6 and TRBJ2-1; no definite D call. The CDR3 is 11 residues long. The V gene's germline CDR1 is SGHVS and CDR2 FNYEAQ. Trimming took 2 bases from V and 10 from J, leaving 6 bases between them. For the CDR3, the DNA is TGTGCCAGCAGCTTAAGAGAAGAGCAGTTCTTC. Its protein is CASSLREEQFF.

This clonotype was recorded many times. CDR3 amino acids: CASTRTRGDDEQYF. CDR3 DNA sequence: TGTGCCAGCACTCGGACCCGCGGGGACGACGAGCAGTACTTC. The chain uses TRBV5-5 and TRBJ2-7, with D possibly being TRBD2 (6 bases). The CDR3 sequence is 14 residues long. The V and J ends lost 6 bases and 5 bases respectively, with 18 bases between them. The germline V gene has CDR1 SGHKS and CDR2 YYEKEE (reference sequence). Filled out from reference TRBV5-5 and TRBJ2-7, the complete variable domain reads DAGVTQSPTHLIKTRGQQVTLRCSPISGHKSVSWYQQVLGQGPQFIFQYYEKEERGRGNFPDRFSARQFPNYSSELNVNALLLGDSALYLCASTRTRGDDEQYFGPGTRLTVT.

This clonotype was counted ten times or more. The chain couples TRBV18 to TRBJ1-1; D not resolved. V dropped 5 bases and J dropped 3 bases, with 16 bases sitting between them. The CDR3 runs to 15 residues. Per germline, CDR1 KGHSH and CDR2 LQKENI. CDR3: CASSVNGQTYTEAFF. As DNA, the CDR3 is TGTGCCAGCTCAGTTAACGGCCAGACGTACACTGAAGCTTTCTTT.

As to this clonotype: A much bigger clone sits one base away, suggesting this may be a read error. The chain recombines TRBV19 with TRBJ2-5, with D perhaps matching TRBD1 or TRBD2 (5 bases each). Trimming pared 8 bases from V and 5 bases from J, leaving 9 bases between. The germline CDR1 and CDR2 sequences are LNHDA and SQIVND (reference sequence). The CDR3 is 11 residues long. CDR3 residues: CASQGDETQYF. The DNA for the CDR3 is TGTGCCAGTCAAGGGGACGAGACCCAGTACTTC.

This clonotype was counted ten times or more. The genes are TRBV4-3 and TRBJ2-1; D is undetermined. V lost 0 bases to trimming and J lost 10 bases, with 10 bases between them. The CDR3 consists of 13 residues. Per the germline V gene, CDR1 is LGHNA and CDR2 is YSLEER. CDR3 protein: CASSQEAALEQFF. As DNA, the CDR3 is TGCGCCAGCAGCCAAGAGGCAGCTTTGGAGCAGTTCTTC.

This clonotype appeared many times. This sequence joins TRBV20-1 and TRBJ2-1; D gene ambiguous. Per germline, CDR1 DFQATT and CDR2 SNEGSKA (reference sequence). Trimming left V 6 bases short and J 8 bases short, with 5 bases between. This CDR3 contains 9 residues. In nucleotides, the CDR3 is TGCAGTGCCACTCATGAGCAGTTCTTC. It specifies CSATHEQFF.

This clonotype was seen repeatedly, ten times or more. This chain connects TRBV20-1 to TRBJ2-7; 14 bases map to TRBD2. In germline, CDR1 is DFQATT, CDR2 SNEGSKA (reference sequence). V lost 0 bases to trimming and J lost 6 bases; unmatched junction nucleotides: 16. There are 19 residues in the CDR3. In DNA form, the CDR3 reads TGCAGTGCTAGAGATAGGGACAGGGGGGGACTAGCGGGAGTAAGCGAGCAGTACTTC. Residues: CSARDRDRGGLAGVSEQYF.

This clonotype appeared many times. For the CDR3, the DNA is TGTGCCAGCAGCCCCCGGACTAGCGGGATCGGAGAGCAGTACTTC. Its protein product is CASSPRTSGIGEQYF. The chain has TRBV7-3 and TRBJ2-7; 12 bases line up with TRBD2. In germline, CDR1 is SGHTA, CDR2 FQGTGA. The CDR3 contains 15 residues. J was trimmed by 7 bases and V by 5 bases; bases with no gene match: 9.

The DNA of the CDR3 is TGCAGTGCTGCCGGAGGGAGGACGGTGAATAGCAATCAGCCCCAGCATTTT. Amino acids: CSAAGGRTVNSNQPQHF. This chain links TRBV20-1 with TRBJ1-5; no reliable D call. CDR3 size: 17 residues. Germline V gene data show CDR1 as DFQATT and CDR2 as SNEGSKA (reference sequence). Trimming left V 5 bases short and J 0 bases short, with 20 bases between.